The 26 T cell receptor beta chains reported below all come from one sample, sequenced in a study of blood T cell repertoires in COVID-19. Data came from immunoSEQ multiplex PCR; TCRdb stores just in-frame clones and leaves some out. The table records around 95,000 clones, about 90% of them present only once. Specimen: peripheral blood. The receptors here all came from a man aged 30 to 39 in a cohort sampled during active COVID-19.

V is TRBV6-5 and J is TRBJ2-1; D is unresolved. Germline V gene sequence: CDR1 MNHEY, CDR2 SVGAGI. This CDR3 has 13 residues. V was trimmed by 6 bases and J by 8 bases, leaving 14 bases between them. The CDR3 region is CASRSIRTDEQFF. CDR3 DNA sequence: TGTGCCAGCAGATCTATCCGTACGGATGAGCAGTTCTTC.

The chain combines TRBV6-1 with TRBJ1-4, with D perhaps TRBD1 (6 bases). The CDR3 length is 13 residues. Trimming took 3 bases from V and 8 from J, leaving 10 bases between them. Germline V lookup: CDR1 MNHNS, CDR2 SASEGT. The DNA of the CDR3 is TGTGCCAGCAGTGACAGGGGTGGGGAAAAACTGTTTTTT. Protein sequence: CASSDRGGEKLFF.

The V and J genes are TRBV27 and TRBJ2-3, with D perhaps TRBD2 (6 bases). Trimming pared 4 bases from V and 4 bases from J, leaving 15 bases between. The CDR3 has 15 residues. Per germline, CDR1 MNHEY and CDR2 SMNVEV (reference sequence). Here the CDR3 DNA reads TGTGCCAGCAGTTCCATGGAACGGGACTCAGATACGCAGTATTTT. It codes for CASSSMERDSDTQYF.

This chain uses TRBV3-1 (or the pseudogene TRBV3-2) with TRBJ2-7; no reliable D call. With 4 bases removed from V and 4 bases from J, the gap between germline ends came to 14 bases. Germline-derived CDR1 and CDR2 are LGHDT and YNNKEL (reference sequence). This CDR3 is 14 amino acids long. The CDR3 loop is CASSPTGRAYEQYF. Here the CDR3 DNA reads TGTGCCAGCAGCCCCACTGGCAGAGCGTACGAGCAGTACTTC.

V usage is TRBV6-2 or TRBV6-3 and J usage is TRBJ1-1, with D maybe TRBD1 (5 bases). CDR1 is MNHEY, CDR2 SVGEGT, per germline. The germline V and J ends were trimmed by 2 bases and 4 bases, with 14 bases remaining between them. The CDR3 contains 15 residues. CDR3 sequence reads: CASSYRLQDSTEAFF. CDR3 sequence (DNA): TGTGCCAGCAGTTACCGCCTACAGGATAGCACTGAAGCTTTCTTT.

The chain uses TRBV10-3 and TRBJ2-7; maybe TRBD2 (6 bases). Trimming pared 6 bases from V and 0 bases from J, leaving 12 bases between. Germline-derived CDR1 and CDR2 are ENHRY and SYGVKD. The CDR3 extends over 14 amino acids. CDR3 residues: CAISRDSISYEQYF. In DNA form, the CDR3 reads TGTGCCATCAGCAGGGACTCAATCTCCTACGAGCAGTACTTC.

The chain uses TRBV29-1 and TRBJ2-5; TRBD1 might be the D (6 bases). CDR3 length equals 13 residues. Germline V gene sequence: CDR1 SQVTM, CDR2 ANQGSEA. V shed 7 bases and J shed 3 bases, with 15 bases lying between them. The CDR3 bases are TGCAGCGGTACTACAGGGCCCAAAGAGACCCAGTACTTC. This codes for CSGTTGPKETQYF.

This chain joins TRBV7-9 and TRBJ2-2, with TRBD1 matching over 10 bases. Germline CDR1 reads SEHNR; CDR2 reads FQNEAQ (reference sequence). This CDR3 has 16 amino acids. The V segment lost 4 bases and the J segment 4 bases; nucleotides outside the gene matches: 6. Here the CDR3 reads CASSWPGQGPTGELFF. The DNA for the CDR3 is TGTGCCAGCAGCTGGCCGGGACAGGGGCCCACCGGGGAGCTGTTTTTT.

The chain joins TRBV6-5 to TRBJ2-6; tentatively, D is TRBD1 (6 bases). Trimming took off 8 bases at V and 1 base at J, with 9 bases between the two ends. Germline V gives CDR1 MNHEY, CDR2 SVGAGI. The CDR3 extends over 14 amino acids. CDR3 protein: CASVQGSGANVLTF. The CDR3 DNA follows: TGTGCCAGCGTTCAGGGGTCTGGGGCCAACGTCCTGACTTTC.

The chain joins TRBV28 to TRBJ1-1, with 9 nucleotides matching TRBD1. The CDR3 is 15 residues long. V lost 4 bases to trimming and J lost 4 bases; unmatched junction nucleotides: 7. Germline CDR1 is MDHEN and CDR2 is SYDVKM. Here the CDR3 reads CASSYPQGALTEAFF. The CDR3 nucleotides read TGTGCCAGCAGTTATCCACAGGGGGCGCTCACTGAAGCTTTCTTT.

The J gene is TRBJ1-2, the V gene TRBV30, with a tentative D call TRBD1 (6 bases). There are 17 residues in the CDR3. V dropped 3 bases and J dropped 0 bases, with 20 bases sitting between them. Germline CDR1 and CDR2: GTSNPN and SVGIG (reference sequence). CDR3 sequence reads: CAWSRGFGGHANYGYTF. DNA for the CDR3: TGTGCCTGGAGCCGGGGTTTTGGGGGACACGCTAACTATGGCTACACCTTC.

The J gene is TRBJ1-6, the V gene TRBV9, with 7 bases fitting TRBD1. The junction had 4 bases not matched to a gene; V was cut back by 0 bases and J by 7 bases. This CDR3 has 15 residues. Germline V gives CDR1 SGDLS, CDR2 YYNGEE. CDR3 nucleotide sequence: TGTGCCAGCAGCGTAGAAGGGGGCAAAAATTCACCCCTCCACTTT. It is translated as CASSVEGGKNSPLHF.

CDR3: CASSQDLETGRNTEAFF. CDR3 DNA sequence: TGCGCCAGCAGCCAAGATTTAGAGACAGGGAGGAACACTGAAGCTTTCTTT. The J gene is TRBJ1-1, the V gene TRBV4-3; 7 bases agree with TRBD1. The ends lost 0 bases at V and 1 base at J; junction bases unmatched: 8. Germline CDR1 and CDR2: LGHNA and YSLEER. The CDR3 is 17 amino acids.

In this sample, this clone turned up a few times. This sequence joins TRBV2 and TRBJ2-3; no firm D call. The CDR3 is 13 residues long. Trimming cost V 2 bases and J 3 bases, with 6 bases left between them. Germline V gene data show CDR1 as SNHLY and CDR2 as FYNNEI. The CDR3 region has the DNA TGTGCCAGCAGTGAACAACGGACAGATACGCAGTATTTT. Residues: CASSEQRTDTQYF.

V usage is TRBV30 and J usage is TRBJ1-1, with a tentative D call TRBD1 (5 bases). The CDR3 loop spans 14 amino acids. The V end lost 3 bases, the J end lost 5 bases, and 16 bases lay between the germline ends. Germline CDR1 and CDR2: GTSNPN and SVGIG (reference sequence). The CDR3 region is CAWRPGGGRTEAFF. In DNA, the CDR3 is TGTGCCTGGAGACCCGGGGGGGGGAGGACTGAAGCTTTCTTT.

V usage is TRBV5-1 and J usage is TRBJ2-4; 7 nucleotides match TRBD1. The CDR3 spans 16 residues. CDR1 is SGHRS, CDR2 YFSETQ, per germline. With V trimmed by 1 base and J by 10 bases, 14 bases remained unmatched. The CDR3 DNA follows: TGCGCCAGCAGCTTGCAGTCACAGGGGCCCGAGAGGATTCAGTACTTC. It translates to CASSLQSQGPERIQYF.

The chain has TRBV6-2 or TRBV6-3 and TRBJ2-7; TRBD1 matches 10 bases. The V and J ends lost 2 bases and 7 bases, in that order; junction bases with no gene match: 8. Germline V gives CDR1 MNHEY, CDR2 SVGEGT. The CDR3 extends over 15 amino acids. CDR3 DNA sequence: TGTGCCAGCAGTTACGGAGGACAGGGGGATTGGGAGCAGTACTTC. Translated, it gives CASSYGGQGDWEQYF.

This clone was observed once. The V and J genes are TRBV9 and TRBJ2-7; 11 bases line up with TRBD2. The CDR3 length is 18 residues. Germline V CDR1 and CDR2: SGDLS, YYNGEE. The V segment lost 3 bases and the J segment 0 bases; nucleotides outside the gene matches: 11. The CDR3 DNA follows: TGTGCCAGCAGCGCTGGTCTAGCGGGGGGCCTGAGCTCCTACGAGCAGTACTTC. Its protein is CASSAGLAGGLSSYEQYF.

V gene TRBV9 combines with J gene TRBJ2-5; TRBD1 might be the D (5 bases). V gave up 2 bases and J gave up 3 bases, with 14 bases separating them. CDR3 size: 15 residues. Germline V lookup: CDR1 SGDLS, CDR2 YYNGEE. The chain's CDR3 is CASSVGLLEKETQYF. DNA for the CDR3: TGTGCCAGCAGCGTGGGGCTCCTTGAGAAAGAGACCCAGTACTTC.

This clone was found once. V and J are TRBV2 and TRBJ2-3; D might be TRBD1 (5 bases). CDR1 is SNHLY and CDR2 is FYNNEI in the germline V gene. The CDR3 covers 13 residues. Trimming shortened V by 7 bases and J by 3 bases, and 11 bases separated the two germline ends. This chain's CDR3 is CASKPRVTDTQYF. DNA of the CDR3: TGTGCCAGCAAGCCCAGGGTAACAGATACGCAGTATTTT.

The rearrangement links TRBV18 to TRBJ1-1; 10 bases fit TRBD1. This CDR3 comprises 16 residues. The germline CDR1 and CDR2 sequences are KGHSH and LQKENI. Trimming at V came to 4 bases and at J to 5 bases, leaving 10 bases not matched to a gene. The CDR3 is CASSLLGTGDRTEAFF. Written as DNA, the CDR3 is TGTGCCAGCTCACTTCTTGGGACAGGGGACAGGACTGAAGCTTTCTTT.

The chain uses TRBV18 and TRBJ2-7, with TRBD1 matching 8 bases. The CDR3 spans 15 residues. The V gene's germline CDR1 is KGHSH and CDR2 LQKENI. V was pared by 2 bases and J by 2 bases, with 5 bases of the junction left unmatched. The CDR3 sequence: CASSPGQGPTYEQYF. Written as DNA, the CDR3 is TGTGCCAGCTCACCAGGACAGGGCCCAACCTACGAGCAGTACTTC.

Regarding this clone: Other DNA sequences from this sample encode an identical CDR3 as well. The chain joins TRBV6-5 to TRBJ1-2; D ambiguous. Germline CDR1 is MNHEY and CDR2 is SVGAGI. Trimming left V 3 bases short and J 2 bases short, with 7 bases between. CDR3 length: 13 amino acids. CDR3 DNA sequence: TGTGCCAGCAGTTATGGAGGAAACTATGGCTACACCTTC. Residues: CASSYGGNYGYTF.

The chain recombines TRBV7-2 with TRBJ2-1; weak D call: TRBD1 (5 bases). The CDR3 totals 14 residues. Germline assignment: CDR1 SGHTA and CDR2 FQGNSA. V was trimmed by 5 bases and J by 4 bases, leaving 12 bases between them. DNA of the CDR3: TGTGCCAGCAGCCCCGACAGTCCTTACAATGAGCAGTTCTTC. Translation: CASSPDSPYNEQFF. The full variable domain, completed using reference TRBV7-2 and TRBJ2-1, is GAGVSQSPSNKVTEKGKDVELRCDPISGHTALYWYRQSLGQGLEFLIYFQGNSAPDKSGLPSDRFSAERTGGSVSTLTIQRTQQEDSAVYLCASSPDSPYNEQFFGPGTRLTVL.

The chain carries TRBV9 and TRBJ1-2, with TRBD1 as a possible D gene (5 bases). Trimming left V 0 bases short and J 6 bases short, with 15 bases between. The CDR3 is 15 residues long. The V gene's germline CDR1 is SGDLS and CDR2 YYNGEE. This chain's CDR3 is CASSVASSGRDGYTF. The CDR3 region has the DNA TGTGCCAGCAGCGTAGCCTCCTCAGGGAGGGATGGCTACACCTTC. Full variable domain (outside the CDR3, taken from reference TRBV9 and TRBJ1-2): DSGVTQTPKHLITATGQRVTLRCSPRSGDLSVYWYQQSLDQGLQFLIQYYNGEERAKGNILERFSAQQFPDLHSELNLSSLELGDSALYFCASSVASSGRDGYTFGSGTRLTVV.

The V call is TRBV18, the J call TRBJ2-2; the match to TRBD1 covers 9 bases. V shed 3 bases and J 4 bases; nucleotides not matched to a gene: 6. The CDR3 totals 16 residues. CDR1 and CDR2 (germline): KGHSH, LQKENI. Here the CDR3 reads CASSPKTGGFTGELFF. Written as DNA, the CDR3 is TGTGCCAGCTCACCGAAGACAGGGGGTTTCACCGGGGAGCTGTTTTTT.